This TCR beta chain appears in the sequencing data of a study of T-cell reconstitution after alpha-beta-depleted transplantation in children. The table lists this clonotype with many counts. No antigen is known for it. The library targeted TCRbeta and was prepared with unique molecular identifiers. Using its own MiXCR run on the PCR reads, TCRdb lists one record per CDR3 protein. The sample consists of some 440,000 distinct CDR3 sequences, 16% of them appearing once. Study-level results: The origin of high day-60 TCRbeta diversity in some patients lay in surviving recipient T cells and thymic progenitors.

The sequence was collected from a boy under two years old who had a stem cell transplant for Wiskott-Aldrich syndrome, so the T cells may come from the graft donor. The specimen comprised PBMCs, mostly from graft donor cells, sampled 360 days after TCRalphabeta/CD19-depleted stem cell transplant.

CDR3 DNA sequence: TGTGCCAGCAGTTTGGAAGCCCTTCACAATGAGCAGTTCTTC. Its translation: CASSLEALHNEQFF. The V call is TRBV27, the J call TRBJ2-1; no clear D gene. The germline V gene has CDR1 MNHEY and CDR2 SMNVEV (reference sequence). CDR3 length: 14 amino acids. Trimming removed 3 bases from V and 5 bases from J, with 11 bases in between.